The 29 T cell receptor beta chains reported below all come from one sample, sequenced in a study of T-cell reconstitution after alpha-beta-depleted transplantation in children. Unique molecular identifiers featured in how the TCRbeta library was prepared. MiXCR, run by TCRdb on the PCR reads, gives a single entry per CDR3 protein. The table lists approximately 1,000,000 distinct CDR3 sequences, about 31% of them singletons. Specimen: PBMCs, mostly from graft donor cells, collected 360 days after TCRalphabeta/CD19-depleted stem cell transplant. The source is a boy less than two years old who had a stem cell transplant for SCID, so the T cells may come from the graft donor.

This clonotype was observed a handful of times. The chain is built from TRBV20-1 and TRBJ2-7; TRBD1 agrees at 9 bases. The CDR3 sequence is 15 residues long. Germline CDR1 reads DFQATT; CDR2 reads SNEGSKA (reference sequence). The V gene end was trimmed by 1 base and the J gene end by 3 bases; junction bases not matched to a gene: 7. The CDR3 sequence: CSARGLRTGVYEQYF. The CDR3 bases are TGCAGTGCTAGAGGCCTAAGGACAGGGGTCTACGAGCAGTACTTC.

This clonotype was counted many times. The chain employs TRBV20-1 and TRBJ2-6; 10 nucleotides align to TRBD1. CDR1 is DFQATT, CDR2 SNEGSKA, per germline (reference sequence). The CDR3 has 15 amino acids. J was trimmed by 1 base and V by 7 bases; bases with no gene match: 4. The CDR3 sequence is CSVPGQGSGANVLTF. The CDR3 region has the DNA TGCAGTGTCCCGGGACAGGGGTCTGGGGCCAACGTCCTGACTTTC.

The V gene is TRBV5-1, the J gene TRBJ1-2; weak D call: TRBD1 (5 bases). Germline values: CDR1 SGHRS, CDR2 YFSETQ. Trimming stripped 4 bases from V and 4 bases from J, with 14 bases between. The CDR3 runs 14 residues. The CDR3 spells CASSGGASGYGYTF. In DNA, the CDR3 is TGCGCCAGCAGCGGCGGGGCGTCGGGCTATGGCTACACCTTC.

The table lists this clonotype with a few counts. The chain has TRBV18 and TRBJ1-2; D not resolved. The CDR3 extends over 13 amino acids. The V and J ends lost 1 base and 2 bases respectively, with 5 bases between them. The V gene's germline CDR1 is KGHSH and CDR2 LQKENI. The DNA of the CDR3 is TGTGCCAGCTCACCACTGCGGAACTATGGCTACACCTTC. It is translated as CASSPLRNYGYTF.

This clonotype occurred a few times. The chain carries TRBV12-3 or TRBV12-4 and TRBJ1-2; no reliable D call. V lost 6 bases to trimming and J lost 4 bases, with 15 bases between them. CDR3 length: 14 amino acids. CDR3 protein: CASRPSAAVYGYTF. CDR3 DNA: TGTGCCAGCAGACCGTCGGCCGCAGTCTATGGCTACACCTTC.

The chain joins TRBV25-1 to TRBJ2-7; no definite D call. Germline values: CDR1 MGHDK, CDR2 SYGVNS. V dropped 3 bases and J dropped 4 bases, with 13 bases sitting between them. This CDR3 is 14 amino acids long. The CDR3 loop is CASSDGYPPYEQYF. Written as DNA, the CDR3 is TGTGCCAGCAGTGATGGGTACCCCCCTTACGAGCAGTACTTC.

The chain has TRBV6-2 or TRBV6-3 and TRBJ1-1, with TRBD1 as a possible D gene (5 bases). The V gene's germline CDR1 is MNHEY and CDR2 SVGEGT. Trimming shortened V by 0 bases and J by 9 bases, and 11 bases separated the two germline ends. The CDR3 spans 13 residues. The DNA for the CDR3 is TGTGCCAGCAGTTACTCACGGGACGGAAAAGCTTTCTTT. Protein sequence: CASSYSRDGKAFF.

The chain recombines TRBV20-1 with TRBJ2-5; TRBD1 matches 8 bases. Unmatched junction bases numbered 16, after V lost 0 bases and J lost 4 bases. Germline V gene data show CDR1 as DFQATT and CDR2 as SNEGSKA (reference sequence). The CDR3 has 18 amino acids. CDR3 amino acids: CSARDLKSPGGLRETQYF. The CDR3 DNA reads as TGCAGTGCTAGAGATCTGAAGTCCCCAGGGGGCTTACGAGAGACCCAGTACTTC.

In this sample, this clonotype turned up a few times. CDR3 bases: TGTGCCAGCAGCCCCCGGGGGGGGACTAATGAAAAACTGTTTTTT. This translates into CASSPRGGTNEKLFF. V and J are TRBV9 and TRBJ1-4, with D tentatively TRBD1 (5 bases). The CDR3 is 15 residues long. Per germline, CDR1 SGDLS and CDR2 YYNGEE. The V gene lost 4 bases and the J gene lost 2 bases, with 12 bases spanning the gap.

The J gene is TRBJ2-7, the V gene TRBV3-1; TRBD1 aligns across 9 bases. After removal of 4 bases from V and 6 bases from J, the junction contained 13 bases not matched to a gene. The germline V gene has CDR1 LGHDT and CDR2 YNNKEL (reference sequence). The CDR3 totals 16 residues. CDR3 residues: CASSPRGGQGLREQYF. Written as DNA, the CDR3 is TGTGCCAGCAGCCCCCGAGGGGGACAGGGTTTGCGCGAGCAGTACTTC.

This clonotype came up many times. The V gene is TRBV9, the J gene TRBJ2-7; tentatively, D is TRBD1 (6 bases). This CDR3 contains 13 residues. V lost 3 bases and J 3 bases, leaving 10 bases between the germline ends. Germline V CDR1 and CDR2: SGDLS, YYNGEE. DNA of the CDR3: TGTGCCAGCAGCGCAGGGGAAGTCTACGAGCAGTACTTC. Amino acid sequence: CASSAGEVYEQYF. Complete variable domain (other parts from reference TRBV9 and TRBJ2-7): DSGVTQTPKHLITATGQRVTLRCSPRSGDLSVYWYQQSLDQGLQFLIQYYNGEERAKGNILERFSAQQFPDLHSELNLSSLELGDSALYFCASSAGEVYEQYFGPGTRLTVT.

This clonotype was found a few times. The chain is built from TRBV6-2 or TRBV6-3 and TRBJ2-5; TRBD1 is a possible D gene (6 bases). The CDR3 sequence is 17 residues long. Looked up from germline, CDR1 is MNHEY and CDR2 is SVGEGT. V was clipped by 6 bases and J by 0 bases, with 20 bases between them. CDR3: CASRTLHRGKDQETQYF. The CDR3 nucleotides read TGTGCCAGCAGGACCTTACATAGGGGGAAGGACCAAGAGACCCAGTACTTC.

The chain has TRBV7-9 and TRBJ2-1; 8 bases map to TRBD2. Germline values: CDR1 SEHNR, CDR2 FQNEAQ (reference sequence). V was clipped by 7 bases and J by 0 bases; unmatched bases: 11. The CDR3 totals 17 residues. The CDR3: CASTPFRGGRSYNEQFF. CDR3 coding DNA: TGTGCCAGCACTCCGTTTCGGGGGGGCCGCTCCTACAATGAGCAGTTCTTC.

The CDR3 reads CASSSGGQRDYGYTF. CDR3 bases: TGCGCCAGCAGCTCGGGCGGACAAAGGGACTATGGCTACACCTTC. This rearrangement joins TRBV5-1 to TRBJ1-2; perhaps TRBD1 as D (5 bases). Germline V gene lookup returns CDR1 SGHRS and CDR2 YFSETQ. The germline V and J ends were trimmed by 3 bases and 3 bases, with 15 bases remaining between them. The CDR3 is 15 amino acids.

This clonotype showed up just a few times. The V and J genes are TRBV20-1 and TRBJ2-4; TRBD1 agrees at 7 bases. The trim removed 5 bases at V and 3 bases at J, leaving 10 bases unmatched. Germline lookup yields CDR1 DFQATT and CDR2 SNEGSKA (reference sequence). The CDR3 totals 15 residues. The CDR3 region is CSAWRTGSDKNIQYF. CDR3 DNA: TGCAGTGCTTGGCGGACAGGTTCGGACAAAAACATTCAGTACTTC.

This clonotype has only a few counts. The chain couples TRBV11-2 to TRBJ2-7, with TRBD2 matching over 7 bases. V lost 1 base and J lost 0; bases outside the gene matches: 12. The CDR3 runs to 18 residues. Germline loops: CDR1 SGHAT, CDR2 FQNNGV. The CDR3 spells CASSLVGPRDYYSYEQYF. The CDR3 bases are TGTGCCAGCAGCTTAGTCGGGCCCCGGGACTACTACTCCTACGAGCAGTACTTC. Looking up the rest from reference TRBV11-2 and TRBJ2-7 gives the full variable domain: EAGVAQSPRYKIIEKRQSVAFWCNPISGHATLYWYQQILGQGPKLLIQFQNNGVVDDSQLPKDRFSAERLKGVDSTLKIQPAKLEDSAVYLCASSLVGPRDYYSYEQYFGPGTRLTVT.

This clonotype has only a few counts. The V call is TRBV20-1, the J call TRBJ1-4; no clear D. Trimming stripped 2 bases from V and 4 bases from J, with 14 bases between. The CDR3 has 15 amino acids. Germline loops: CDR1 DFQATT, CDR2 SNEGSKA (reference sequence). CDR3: CSARRTAAYNEKLFF. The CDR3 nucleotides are TGCAGTGCTAGACGAACGGCAGCTTATAATGAAAAACTGTTTTTT.

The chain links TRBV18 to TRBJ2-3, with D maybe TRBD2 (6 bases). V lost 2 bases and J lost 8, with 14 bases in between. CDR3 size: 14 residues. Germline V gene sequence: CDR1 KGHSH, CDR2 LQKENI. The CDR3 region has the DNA TGTGCCAGCTCACCAGGACTATCCGTGGCTACGCAGTATTTT. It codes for CASSPGLSVATQYF. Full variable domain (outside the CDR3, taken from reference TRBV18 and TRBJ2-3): NAGVMQNPRHLVRRRGQEARLRCSPMKGHSHVYWYRQLPEEGLKFMVYLQKENIIDESGMPKERFSAEFPKEGPSILRIQQVVRGDSAAYFCASSPGLSVATQYFGPGTRLTVL.

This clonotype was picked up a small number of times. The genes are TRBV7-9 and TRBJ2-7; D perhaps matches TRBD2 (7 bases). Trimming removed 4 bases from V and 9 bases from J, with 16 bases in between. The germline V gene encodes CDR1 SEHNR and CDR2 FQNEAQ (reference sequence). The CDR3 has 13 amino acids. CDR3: CASSSAGAEMQYF. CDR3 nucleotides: TGTGCCAGCAGCTCCGCGGGGGCAGAGATGCAGTACTTC.

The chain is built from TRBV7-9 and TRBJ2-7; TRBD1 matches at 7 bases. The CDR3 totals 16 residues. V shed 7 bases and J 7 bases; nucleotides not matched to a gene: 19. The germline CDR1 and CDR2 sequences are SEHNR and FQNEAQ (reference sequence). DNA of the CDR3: TGTGCCAGCACCTTTGAGGCGATTAGGGGGCGGAGGGAGCAGTACTTC. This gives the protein CASTFEAIRGRREQYF.

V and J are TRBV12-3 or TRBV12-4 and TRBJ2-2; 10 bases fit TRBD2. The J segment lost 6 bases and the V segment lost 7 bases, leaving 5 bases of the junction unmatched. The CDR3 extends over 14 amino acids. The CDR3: CASTTSGEAGELFF. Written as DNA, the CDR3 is TGTGCCAGCACCACTAGCGGGGAGGCCGGGGAGCTGTTTTTT.

The CDR3 reads CASSEASGRTTEAFF. The CDR3 DNA sequence: TGTGCCAGCAGTGAAGCGTCAGGGCGAACCACTGAAGCTTTCTTT. V and J are TRBV6-1 and TRBJ1-1; TRBD1 might be the D (5 bases). V lost 0 bases, J lost 4 bases, and 12 bases lay in between. This CDR3 has 15 residues. CDR1 and CDR2 (germline): MNHNS, SASEGT.

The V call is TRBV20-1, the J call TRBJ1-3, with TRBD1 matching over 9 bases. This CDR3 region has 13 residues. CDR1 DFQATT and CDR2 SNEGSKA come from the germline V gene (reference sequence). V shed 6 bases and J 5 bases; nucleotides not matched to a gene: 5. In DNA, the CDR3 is TGCAGTGCCGGGACAGGGATTCGAAACACCATATATTTT. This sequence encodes CSAGTGIRNTIYF.

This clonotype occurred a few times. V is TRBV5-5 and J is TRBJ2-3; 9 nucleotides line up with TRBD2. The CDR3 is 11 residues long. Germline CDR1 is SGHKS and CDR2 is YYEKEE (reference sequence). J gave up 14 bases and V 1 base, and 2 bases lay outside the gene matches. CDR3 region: CASSLLAGSYF. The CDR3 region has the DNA TGTGCCAGCAGCTTGCTAGCGGGGTCGTATTTT. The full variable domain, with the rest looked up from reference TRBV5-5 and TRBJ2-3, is DAGVTQSPTHLIKTRGQQVTLRCSPISGHKSVSWYQQVLGQGPQFIFQYYEKEERGRGNFPDRFSARQFPNYSSELNVNALLLGDSALYLCASSLLAGSYFGPGTRLTVL.

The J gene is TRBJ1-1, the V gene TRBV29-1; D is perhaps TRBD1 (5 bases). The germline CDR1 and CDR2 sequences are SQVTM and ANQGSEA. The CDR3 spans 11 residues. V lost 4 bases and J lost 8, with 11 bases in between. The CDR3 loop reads CSVGGGREAFF. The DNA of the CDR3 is TGCAGCGTTGGGGGGGGAAGGGAAGCTTTCTTT.

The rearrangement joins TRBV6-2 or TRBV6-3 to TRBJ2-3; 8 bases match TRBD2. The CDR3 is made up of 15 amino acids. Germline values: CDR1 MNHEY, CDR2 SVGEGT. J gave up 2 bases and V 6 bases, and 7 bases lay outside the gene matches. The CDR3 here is CASSYGGAPTDTQYF. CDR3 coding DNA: TGTGCCAGCAGCTACGGGGGGGCCCCCACAGATACGCAGTATTTT.

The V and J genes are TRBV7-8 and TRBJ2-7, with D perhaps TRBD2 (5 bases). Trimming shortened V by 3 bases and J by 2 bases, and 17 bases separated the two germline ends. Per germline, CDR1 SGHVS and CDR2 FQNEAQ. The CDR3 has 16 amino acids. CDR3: CASSFTKPSGPYEQYF. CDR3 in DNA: TGTGCCAGCAGCTTCACGAAGCCAAGCGGCCCCTACGAGCAGTACTTC.

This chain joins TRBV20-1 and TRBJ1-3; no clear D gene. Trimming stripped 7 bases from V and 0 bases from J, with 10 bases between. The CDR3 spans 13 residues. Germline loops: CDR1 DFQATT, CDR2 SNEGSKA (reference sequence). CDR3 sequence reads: CSVPSLSGNTIYF. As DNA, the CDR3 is TGCAGTGTTCCGTCCCTCTCTGGAAACACCATATATTTT.

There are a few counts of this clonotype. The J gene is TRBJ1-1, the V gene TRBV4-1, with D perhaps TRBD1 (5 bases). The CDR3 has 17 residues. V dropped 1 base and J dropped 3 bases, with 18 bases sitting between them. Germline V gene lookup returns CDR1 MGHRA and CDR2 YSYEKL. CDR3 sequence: CASSQVDQGRIDTEAFF. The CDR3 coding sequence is TGCGCCAGCAGCCAAGTAGACCAGGGTAGAATTGACACTGAAGCTTTCTTT.